These 2 T cell receptor beta chains came from one sample sequenced in a study of identical twins. TCRdb reprocessed the 5' RACE reads via MiXCR and lists one record per CDR3 protein. Counted here are 1.5 million to 2 million distinct CDR3 sequences, around 33% occurring once; the ten biggest clones make up 0.27%. The sequenced material came from cord blood. The receptors were sampled from a newborn girl in good health.

This clonotype was seen once. The rearrangement uses TRBV20-1 and TRBJ2-5, with D possibly TRBD1 on 6 matching bases. The CDR3 consists of 14 residues. CDR1 and CDR2 from the germline V gene are DFQATT and SNEGSKA (reference sequence). The V end was cut by 5 bases, the J end by 11 bases, with 24 bases between. In nucleotides, the CDR3 is TGCAGTGCTTTCTGGGGGCCTCTCAACAATGAGCAGTACTTC. This codes for CSAFWGPLNNEQYF.

The chain has TRBV6-1 and TRBJ1-1; TRBD1 matches at 10 bases. The CDR3 totals 18 residues. V gave up 5 bases and J gave up 0 bases; unmatched junction bases: 12. CDR1 is MNHNS and CDR2 is SASEGT in the germline V gene. CDR3 nucleotides: TGTGCCAGCAGTCGATATCCGGGACAGGGGATTTTGAACACTGAAGCTTTCTTT. Translation: CASSRYPGQGILNTEAFF.